Below are 6 T cell receptor beta chains sequenced from a single sample in a study of PD-1 blockade in classical Hodgkin lymphoma. Relapses following autologous stem cell transplantation were seen in all patients, with brentuximab vedotin exposure varying. TCRdb's table, derived via immunoSEQ multiplex PCR, lists solely in-frame clones and lacks some. The profile shows under 30,000 clones, roughly four fifths of them singletons. Sequencing was performed on peripheral blood mononuclear cells (PBMCs), taken before the second cycle of nivolumab. The receptor set was obtained from a human donor with classical Hodgkin lymphoma.

The chain is built from TRBV2 and TRBJ1-4, with TRBD1 matching over 8 bases. After removal of 9 bases from V and 5 bases from J, the junction contained 5 bases not matched to a gene. There are 13 residues in the CDR3. In germline, CDR1 is SNHLY, CDR2 FYNNEI. The CDR3 here is CARRDRINEKLFF. In DNA form, the CDR3 reads TGTGCCAGACGGGACAGGATAAATGAAAAACTGTTTTTT.

By share of the sample, this clone is medium-sized. The genes are TRBV21-1 and TRBJ1-4. TRBV21-1 counts as a pseudogene. CDR3 length: 12 amino acids. CDR3 loop: CASEGIREKLFF. DNA of the CDR3: TGTGCCTCAGAGGGAATTCGCGAAAAACTGTTTTTT.

CDR3 region: CASSFRDSLAGELFF. CDR3 DNA: TGTGCCAGCAGTTTCCGGGACAGCTTAGCCGGGGAGCTGTTTTTT. The V gene is TRBV6-5, the J gene TRBJ2-2, with 7 bases lining up with TRBD1. V shed 4 bases, J shed 6 bases, and the junction held 8 bases outside the gene matches. CDR1 and CDR2 (germline): MNHEY, SVGAGI. The CDR3 loop spans 15 amino acids.

This clone has only one observation. The chain has TRBV7-8 and TRBJ1-5; no clear D gene. CDR3 length: 14 residues. V lost 5 bases, J lost 7 bases, and 15 bases lay in between. Per germline, CDR1 SGHVS and CDR2 FQNEAQ. The CDR3 sequence: CASSPSGENQPQHF. CDR3 nucleotides: TGTGCCAGCAGCCCCTCGGGTGAAAACCAGCCCCAGCATTTT. The variable domain in full, completed from reference TRBV7-8 and TRBJ1-5, reads GAGVSQSPRYKVAKRGQDVALRCDPISGHVSLFWYQQALGQGPEFLTYFQNEAQLDKSGLPSDRFFAERPEGSVSTLKIQRTQQEDSAVYLCASSPSGENQPQHFGDGTRLSIL.

A few counts support this clone. The rearrangement joins TRBV28 to TRBJ1-3; the match to TRBD1 covers 10 bases. Germline values: CDR1 MDHEN, CDR2 SYDVKM. This CDR3 region has 19 residues. The trim removed 7 bases at V and 0 bases at J, leaving 15 bases unmatched. This CDR3 reads CASNPPPGTGDLSGNTIYF. Written as DNA, the CDR3 is TGTGCCAGCAACCCTCCGCCGGGGACAGGGGACCTCTCTGGAAACACCATATATTTT.

The gene calls are TRBV19 and TRBJ2-1; D is uncertain. CDR3 length equals 15 residues. Between the trimmed V and J ends, which lost 7 bases and 0 bases, there was a span of 13 bases. CDR1 and CDR2 from the germline V gene are LNHDA and SQIVND (reference sequence). In nucleotides, the CDR3 is TGTGCCAGTAAGGTGGACCGTAGCTCCTACAATGAGCAGTTCTTC. This sequence encodes CASKVDRSSYNEQFF.